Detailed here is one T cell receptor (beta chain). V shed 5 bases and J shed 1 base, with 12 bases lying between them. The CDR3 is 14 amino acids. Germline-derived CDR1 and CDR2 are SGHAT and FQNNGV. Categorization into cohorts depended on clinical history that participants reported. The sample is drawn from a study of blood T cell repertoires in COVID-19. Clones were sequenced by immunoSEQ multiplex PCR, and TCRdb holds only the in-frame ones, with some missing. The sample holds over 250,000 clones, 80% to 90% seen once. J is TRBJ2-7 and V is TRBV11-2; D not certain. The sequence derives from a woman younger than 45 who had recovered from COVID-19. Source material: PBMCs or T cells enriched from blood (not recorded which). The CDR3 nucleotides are TGTGCCAGCAGCCCCCAGACATATTCCTACGAGCAGTACTTC. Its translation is CASSPQTYSYEQYF. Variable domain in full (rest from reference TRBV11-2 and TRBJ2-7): EAGVAQSPRYKIIEKRQSVAFWCNPISGHATLYWYQQILGQGPKLLIQFQNNGVVDDSQLPKDRFSAERLKGVDSTLKIQPAKLEDSAVYLCASSPQTYSYEQYFGPGTRLTVT.